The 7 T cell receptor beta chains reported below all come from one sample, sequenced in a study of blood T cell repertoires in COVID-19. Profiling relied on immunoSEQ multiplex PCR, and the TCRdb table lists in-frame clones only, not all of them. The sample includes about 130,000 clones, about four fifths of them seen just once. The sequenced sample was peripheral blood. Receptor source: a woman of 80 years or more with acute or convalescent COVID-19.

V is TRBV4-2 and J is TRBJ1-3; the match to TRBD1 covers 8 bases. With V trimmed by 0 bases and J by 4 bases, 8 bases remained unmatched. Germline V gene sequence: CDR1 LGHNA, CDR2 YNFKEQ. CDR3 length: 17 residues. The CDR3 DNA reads TGTGCCAGCAGCCAAGATGGGCAGGGGGCGGTCGGAAACACCATATATTTT. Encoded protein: CASSQDGQGAVGNTIYF.

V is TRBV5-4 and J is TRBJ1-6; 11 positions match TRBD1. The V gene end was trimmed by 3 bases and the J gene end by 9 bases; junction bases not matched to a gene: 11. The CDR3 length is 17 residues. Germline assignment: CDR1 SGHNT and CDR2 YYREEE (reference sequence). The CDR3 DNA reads TGTGCCAGCAGCTGGGGAGGACAGGGGGCGCGGGGTTCACCCCTCCACTTT. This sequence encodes CASSWGGQGARGSPLHF.

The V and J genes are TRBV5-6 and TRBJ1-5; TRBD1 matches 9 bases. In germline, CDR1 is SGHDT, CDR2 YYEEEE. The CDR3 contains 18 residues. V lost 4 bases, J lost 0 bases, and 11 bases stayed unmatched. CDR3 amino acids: CASSRTRDREDSNQPQHF. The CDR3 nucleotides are TGTGCCAGCAGCCGGACCCGGGACAGGGAAGATAGCAATCAGCCCCAGCATTTT.

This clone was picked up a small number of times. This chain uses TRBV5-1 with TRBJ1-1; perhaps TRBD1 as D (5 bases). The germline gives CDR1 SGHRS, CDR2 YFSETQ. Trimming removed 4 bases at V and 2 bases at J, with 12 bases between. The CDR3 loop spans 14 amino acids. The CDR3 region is CASSPFQGNTEAFF. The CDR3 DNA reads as TGCGCCAGCAGCCCCTTCCAGGGAAACACTGAAGCTTTCTTT.

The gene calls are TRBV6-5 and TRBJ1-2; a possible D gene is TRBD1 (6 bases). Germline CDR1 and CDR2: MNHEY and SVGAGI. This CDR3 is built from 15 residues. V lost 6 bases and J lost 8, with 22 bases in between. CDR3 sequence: CASSPYRQGTHGYTF. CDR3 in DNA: TGTGCCAGCAGCCCGTATAGGCAGGGGACCCACGGCTACACCTTC.

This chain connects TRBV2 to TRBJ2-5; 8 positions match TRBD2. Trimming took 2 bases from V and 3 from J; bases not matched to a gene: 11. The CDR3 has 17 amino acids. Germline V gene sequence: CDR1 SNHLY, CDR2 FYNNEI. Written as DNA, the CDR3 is TGTGCCAGCAGTGAATCGGAGGCGGGGGGTACGAAAGAGACCCAGTACTTC. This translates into CASSESEAGGTKETQYF.

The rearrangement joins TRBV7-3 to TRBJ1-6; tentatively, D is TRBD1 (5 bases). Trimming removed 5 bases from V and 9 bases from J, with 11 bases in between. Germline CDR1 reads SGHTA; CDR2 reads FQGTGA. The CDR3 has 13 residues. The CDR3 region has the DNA TGTGCCAGCAGCGGGGGGGTCGCTTCACCCCTCCACTTT. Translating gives CASSGGVASPLHF. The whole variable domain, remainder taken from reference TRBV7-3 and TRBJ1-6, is GAGVSQTPSNKVTEKGKYVELRCDPISGHTALYWYRQSLGQGPEFLIYFQGTGAADDSGLPNDRFFAVRPEGSVSTLKIQRTERGDSAVYLCASSGGVASPLHFGNGTRLTVT.